The rows below give T cell receptor beta chains drawn from one sample of a study of T cells in Graves' hyperthyroidism and ophthalmopathy. TCRdb called the multiplex PCR reads again in MiXCR, with one record for every CDR3 protein. The sample carries 500,000 to 700,000 distinct CDR3 sequences, approximately 15% recorded once. The specimen sequenced was blood. The receptors were gathered from a woman between 18 and 29 years old with Graves' hyperthyroidism. The CDR3 runs from the conserved cysteine through the conserved F or W. The D gene is left open where the match is weak. Some rows have no size entry. The others give once, few or many, or a class for an expanded clone.

DNA	CDR3	size	V	J	D
TGCAGCGCGAGGCTACAGGGCCAAGCGCCCCAGCATTTT	CSARLQGQAPQHF	-	TRBV29-1	TRBJ1-5	-
TGTGCCAGCAGCCCAGGGGGGTTAGGGGCCAATGAGCAGTTCTTC	CASSPGGLGANEQFF	few	TRBV11-2	TRBJ2-1	-
TGTGCCAGCAGTCCCCTGGGACGGCAGGCGGAGACCCAGTACTTC	CASSPLGRQAETQYF	many	TRBV6-2/TRBV6-3	TRBJ2-5	-
TGTGCCAGCAAAATGCAGGGGGCAGGAAACACCATATATTTT	CASKMQGAGNTIYF	-	TRBV6-1	TRBJ1-3	TRBD1
TGTGCCAGCAGCTTAGAGGTTAACAGGAATGAGCAGTTCTTC	CASSLEVNRNEQFF	many	TRBV7-9	TRBJ2-1	-
TGTGCCAGCAGCTTAGGCGGGCGCAGGGGGTCGAACGCTGAAGCTTTCTTT	CASSLGGRRGSNAEAFF	few	TRBV13	TRBJ1-1	TRBD1
TGCAGTGCTAGGGAGTCCCCCATGAACACTGAAGCTTTCTTT	CSARESPMNTEAFF	many	TRBV20-1	TRBJ1-1	-
TGTGCCAGCAGCTTGGACTATGACGGGGGAGAGACCCAGTACTTC	CASSLDYDGGETQYF	once	TRBV28	TRBJ2-5	-
TGTGCCAGCAGTATTCTAGCGGGGGGAGGAGGGGAGCTGTTTTTT	CASSILAGGGGELFF	few	TRBV28	TRBJ2-2	TRBD2
TGTGCCAGCACCCTAAAACAGGGGCCATTCTCCTACGAGCAGTACTTC	CASTLKQGPFSYEQYF	-	TRBV28	TRBJ2-7	TRBD1
TGTGCCAGCAGTTTCAACACAGATACGCAGTATTTT	CASSFNTDTQYF	many	TRBV12-3/TRBV12-4	TRBJ2-3	-
TGTGCCAGCTCACCACGGAGGGGGTTGAACACTGAAGCTTTCTTT	CASSPRRGLNTEAFF	-	TRBV18	TRBJ1-1	-
TGTGCCATTGGATTCAGCAGGAAGTACAATGAGCAGTTCTTC	CAIGFSRKYNEQFF	few	TRBV28	TRBJ2-1	-
TGCAGCGTTGAAGAAGGACAGGGGAGGAAAACAGATACGCAGTATTTT	CSVEEGQGRKTDTQYF	-	TRBV29-1	TRBJ2-3	TRBD1
TGCAGTGCTAGAGTGGGACTAGCCCTGAACACCGGGGAGCTGTTTTTT	CSARVGLALNTGELFF	many	TRBV20-1	TRBJ2-2	TRBD2
TGTGCCAGCAGTGAGGGCGGGGGGCCATACAATGAGCAGTTCTTC	CASSEGGGPYNEQFF	few	TRBV6-1	TRBJ2-1	TRBD2
TGTGCCAGCAGCCGGAATCCGACTAGATCTTCCGAGCAGTACTTC	CASSRNPTRSSEQYF	many	TRBV7-8	TRBJ2-7	-
TGCAGTGCTACCCAGGATACATACAATGAGCAGTTCTTC	CSATQDTYNEQFF	many	TRBV20-1	TRBJ2-1	-
TGTGCCAGCAGCCCGGCCTTCTTCACTAATGAAAAACTGTTTTTT	CASSPAFFTNEKLFF	few	TRBV6-2/TRBV6-3	TRBJ1-4	-
TGTGCCATCAGCCGGGACCGCCAGGACGCTTTCTTT	CAISRDRQDAFF	few	TRBV10-3	TRBJ1-1	-
TGCGCCAGCAGCCCTCAAGTGACAGGAGTCAATGAGCAGTTCTTC	CASSPQVTGVNEQFF	few	TRBV10-1	TRBJ2-1	-
TGCGCCAGCGCCCCTGGGACAGAGATTGACAACGGGCAGTACTTC	CASAPGTEIDNGQYF	many	TRBV5-1	TRBJ2-7	TRBD1
TGCGCCAGCAGCCCCGGGGACACCTTGAGGAATCAGCCCCAGCATTTT	CASSPGDTLRNQPQHF	-	TRBV5-1	TRBJ1-5	-
TGTACCAGCAGTTCGTTTGGAAAGGGAGAGTATGGCTACACCTTC	CTSSSFGKGEYGYTF	-	TRBV12-3/TRBV12-4	TRBJ1-2	-
TGTGCCAGTAGCTTTCAAGCGGGACTCAAATACAATGAGCAGTTCTTC	CASSFQAGLKYNEQFF	few	TRBV19	TRBJ2-1	TRBD2
TGTGCCAGCACGTTCGGTGGACTAGCGGGGGCAGAGCAGTTCTTC	CASTFGGLAGAEQFF	few	TRBV6-5	TRBJ2-1	TRBD2
TGTGCCACCAGTGATCATTTCGCGAACACCGGGGAGCTGTTTTTT	CATSDHFANTGELFF	-	TRBV24-1	TRBJ2-2	-
TGCGCCAGCAGCCCCACATCGACAGGGACCTACGAGCAGTACTTC	CASSPTSTGTYEQYF	-	TRBV5-1	TRBJ2-7	TRBD1
TGTGCCAGCAGTGAATCCCTCACTCCCAACGAGCAGTACTTC	CASSESLTPNEQYF	once	TRBV6-1	TRBJ2-7	-
TGTGCCAGCAGTCCGCCGAGGACAGGAAACACCATATATTTT	CASSPPRTGNTIYF	few	TRBV12-3/TRBV12-4	TRBJ1-3	-
TGCGCCAGCAGCTTGGAGACAGGGCCAGATACGCAGTATTTT	CASSLETGPDTQYF	many	TRBV5-1	TRBJ2-3	TRBD1
TGTGCCAGCAGCTTAATGGCCGCGGGAGGGATATTAGGAAAGACCCAGTACTTC	CASSLMAAGGILGKTQYF	once	TRBV7-8	TRBJ2-5	TRBD2
TGTGCCAGCAGTGAGCTTCCCCAGTCCGGTGGCTACACCTTC	CASSELPQSGGYTF	few	TRBV28	TRBJ1-2	-
TGTGCCAGCTCACCCGGCCTCGGGGCGGTCGGAGAGACCCAGTACTTC	CASSPGLGAVGETQYF	many	TRBV18	TRBJ2-5	-
TGCAGTGCAAGAAGCGGGACTAGTTACAATGAGCAGTTCTTC	CSARSGTSYNEQFF	many	TRBV20-1	TRBJ2-1	TRBD2
TGCGCCAGCAGTGAGTGGACCTCCGGGACTGAAGCTTTCTTT	CASSEWTSGTEAFF	medium-sized	TRBV10-1	TRBJ1-1	-
TGCGCCAGCAGCCAAGATAAGGGGGCGCGAGGCTACACCTTC	CASSQDKGARGYTF	few	TRBV4-3	TRBJ1-2	TRBD1
TGTGCCAGCAGTCTACCGGGACTAGCGGGATATGAGCAGTTCTTC	CASSLPGLAGYEQFF	many	TRBV28	TRBJ2-1	TRBD2
TGCGCCAGCAGCCGATCGACAGCGAACACCGGGGAGCTGTTTTTT	CASSRSTANTGELFF	-	TRBV5-1	TRBJ2-2	-
TGCAGTGCTAGCGAGGGTTTGACCTACGAGCAGTACTTC	CSASEGLTYEQYF	-	TRBV20-1	TRBJ2-7	-
TGTGCCAGCAGCGTACAGAGAAGACTTATGAACACTGAAGCTTTCTTT	CASSVQRRLMNTEAFF	-	TRBV7-2	TRBJ1-1	-
TGCGCCAGCAGCTCAAGACTAGCGGGAGAAAGCACAGATACGCAGTATTTT	CASSSRLAGESTDTQYF	many	TRBV5-1	TRBJ2-3	TRBD2
TGTGCCAGCTATTGGGGACCGAGCGGGGTAATGGCGGGGCAGTACTTC	CASYWGPSGVMAGQYF	many	TRBV7-2	TRBJ2-7	TRBD2
TGTGCCTGGACCCCTTGGACAGGCTCTGGCTACACCTTC	CAWTPWTGSGYTF	-	TRBV30	TRBJ1-2	TRBD1
TGTGCCAGCAGCTTGGTGACTGTAGATACGCAGTATTTT	CASSLVTVDTQYF	-	TRBV5-8	TRBJ2-3	-
TGCAGTGCTAGGACAGGGAACAATAATCAGCCCCAGCATTTT	CSARTGNNNQPQHF	-	TRBV20-1	TRBJ1-5	TRBD1
TGTGCCAGCAGCCCGGGACTAGCGGTGGAGACCCAGTACTTC	CASSPGLAVETQYF	many	TRBV7-9	TRBJ2-5	TRBD2
TGTGCCAGCAGCTTTTTCCAAGAGACCCAGTACTTC	CASSFFQETQYF	-	TRBV7-9	TRBJ2-5	-
TGCAGTGCTAGACAAATGGGATTGGAGAACTATGGCTACACCTTC	CSARQMGLENYGYTF	many	TRBV20-1	TRBJ1-2	-
TGTGCCAGCAGTTTAGATAATCTCGGGGACAGAGGAGGCTACACCTTC	CASSLDNLGDRGGYTF	few	TRBV28	TRBJ1-2	TRBD1
TGTGCCAGCAGTTCTTACCGGACAGGTGGAGCAAGCTCCTACAATGAGCAGTTCTTC	CASSSYRTGGASSYNEQFF	few	TRBV28	TRBJ2-1	TRBD1
TGTGCCAGCAGCCAAGCCAGCAGGGTACCACGAGAGACCCAGTACTTC	CASSQASRVPRETQYF	-	TRBV7-9	TRBJ2-5	-
TGTGCCGCAAACAGGGAAACGCCCTATGGCTACACCTTC	CAANRETPYGYTF	-	TRBV30	TRBJ1-2	-